This T cell receptor beta chain was sequenced for a study of blood T cell repertoires in COVID-19. Study at large: Italy, Spain and the United States were the sources of the convalescent and acute COVID-19 samples. T cells, B-cell-depleted T cells, or PBMCs supplied cDNA or gDNA.

This CDR3 has 13 residues. Germline lookup yields CDR1 MDHEN and CDR2 SYDVKM. V gave up 6 bases and J gave up 4 bases; unmatched junction bases: 5. Per the original methods: Amplification from reference gene primers served as the basis for estimated nucleated cell counts. Repertoires were generated with immunoSEQ multiplex PCR, while TCRdb's copy carries only in-frame clones and drops some. The V and J calls and clone size were taken over from that table, and D and trimming were inferred from the DNA. The profile shows about 310,000 clones, around 87% of them singletons. The rearrangement links TRBV28 to TRBJ1-2, with 7 bases matching TRBD1. The sequenced material came from peripheral blood. This sequence was found in a middle-aged man with active or convalescent COVID-19. The DNA of the CDR3 is TGTGCCAGCAGGGGGACAGCGATCTATGGCTACACCTTC. It specifies CASRGTAIYGYTF.